This TCR beta chain is from a study of blood T cells in healthy people across ages. Study results and limitations: Using unsorted PBMCs precluded a conclusive naive versus antigen-experienced comparison.

Together with a sample-barcoded 5' primer, a J-beta primer mix was included in a second PCR lasting about 6 to 11 cycles. TCRdb re-called the 5' RACE reads through MiXCR, storing one row per CDR3 protein. The sample lists about 1,500,000 distinct CDR3 sequences, approximately 28% seen once, with roughly 8.2% in the top ten. Trimming took 2 bases from V and 0 from J, leaving 17 bases between them. Germline values: CDR1 SGHTA, CDR2 FQGNSA. The CDR3 has 18 amino acids. Comment on this clonotype: Its antigen is unidentified.

The chain combines TRBV7-2 with TRBJ2-1; D is perhaps TRBD2 (5 bases). Sequenced sample: blood. The TCR originated in a woman aged 30 to 39 in good health. The CDR3 DNA is TGTGCCAGCAGCTTACACCCAGCGGACGAATCCTCCTACAATGAGCAGTTCTTC. Encoded protein: CASSLHPADESSYNEQFF.